The 8 T cell receptor beta chains in this list originate from one sample, sequenced in a study of cytomegalovirus exposure and HLA in healthy donors. PCR involved 60 Vbeta and 13 Jbeta primers. TCRdb keeps only in-frame clones here, not all; method: immunoSEQ multiplex PCR. This sample has 100,000 to 150,000 clones, with around 75% found just once. Specimen: PBMCs. These receptors were obtained from a woman aged 45-65 years in good health and CMV-seronegative.

There are a few counts of this clone. As DNA, the CDR3 is TGCAGTATCACCAGGATAAATGAGCAGTTCTTC. This translates into CSITRINEQFF. V and J are TRBV20-1 and TRBJ2-1; D is undetermined. The CDR3 spans 11 residues. Germline assignment: CDR1 DFQATT and CDR2 SNEGSKA (reference sequence). V lost 8 bases and J lost 7, with 12 bases in between.

Note on this clone: One junction end does not reproduce the germline sequence, and a read error may be involved. The chain has TRBV7-9 and TRBJ2-7, with D maybe TRBD2 (5 bases). CDR3 size: 18 residues. Germline V CDR1 and CDR2: SEHNR, FQNEAQ (reference sequence). The CDR3 loop is CSSSSDWVLAPSSYEQYF. The CDR3 region has the DNA TGTTCCAGCAGCTCCGACTGGGTATTAGCGCCTAGCTCCTACGAGCAGTACTTC. Using reference TRBV7-9 and TRBJ2-7 for the parts outside the CDR3, the full variable domain is DTGVSQNPRHKITKRGQNVTFRCDPISEHNRLYWYRQTLGQGPEFLTYFQNEAQLEKSRLLSDRFSAERPKGSFSTLEIQRTEQGDSAMYLCSSSSDWVLAPSSYEQYFGPGTRLTVT.

The V call is TRBV7-6, the J call TRBJ2-7, with a tentative D call TRBD2 (5 bases). CDR1 is SGHVS, CDR2 FNYEAQ, per germline. The CDR3 spans 15 residues. V lost 1 base, J lost 2 bases, and 12 bases lay in between. The DNA for the CDR3 is TGTGCCAGCAGCTTAGATTTGACTAAAACCTACGAGCAGTACTTC. This encodes CASSLDLTKTYEQYF.

This clone was counted a few times. The V gene is TRBV14, the J gene TRBJ2-1; no clear D gene. Germline CDR1 SGHDN, CDR2 FVKESK. The CDR3 is 11 residues long. Trimming took 4 bases from V and 6 from J, leaving 4 bases between them. The CDR3 DNA is TGTGCCAGCAGCCTATTCAATGAGCAGTTCTTC. It codes for CASSLFNEQFF.

The rearrangement uses TRBV4-3 and TRBJ2-7, with D possibly being TRBD1 (6 bases). The V end lost 4 bases, the J end lost 2 bases, and 9 bases lay between the germline ends. Per germline, CDR1 LGHNA and CDR2 YSLEER. The CDR3 is made up of 13 amino acids. Here the CDR3 DNA reads TGCGCCAGCAGCCGAGGACAGACCTACGAGCAGTACTTC. Amino acids: CASSRGQTYEQYF.

Only one count was recorded for this clone. The chain employs TRBV29-1 and TRBJ2-7; D unclear. The CDR3 totals 10 residues. CDR1 and CDR2 (germline): SQVTM, ANQGSEA. V lost 4 bases and J 3 bases, leaving 4 bases between the germline ends. The CDR3 loop is CSVVYYEQYF. CDR3 DNA sequence: TGCAGCGTTGTCTACTACGAGCAGTACTTC.

The sample holds a few counts of this clone. The chain links TRBV29-1 to TRBJ1-1; D gene ambiguous. The ends were cut back, 6 bases at V and 0 bases at J, with 11 bases in the middle. CDR3 length: 13 residues. CDR1 and CDR2 from the germline V gene are SQVTM and ANQGSEA. CDR3 nucleotide sequence: TGCAGCGTGGAGACGGTTTTGAACACTGAAGCTTTCTTT. This encodes CSVETVLNTEAFF.

This sequence joins TRBV20-1 and TRBJ2-7; tentatively, D is TRBD1 (6 bases). Germline V gene sequence: CDR1 DFQATT, CDR2 SNEGSKA (reference sequence). Trimming pared 3 bases from V and 5 bases from J, leaving 8 bases between. The CDR3 is made up of 11 amino acids. CDR3 protein: CSARRTDEQYF. CDR3 DNA sequence: TGCAGTGCTAGGAGGACAGACGAGCAGTACTTC.